The rows below give T cell receptor beta chains drawn from one sample of a study of early T cells in non-severe SARS-CoV-2 infection. Each CDR3 protein gets one entry after TCRdb re-called the 5' RACE reads with MiXCR. The data hold approximately 37,000 distinct CDR3 sequences, with 7.9% observed a single time. The source material was whole blood, sampled at baseline. The origin of the receptors is an adult who was a healthcare worker with PCR-confirmed SARS-CoV-2 infection or an uninfected control (not recorded which). Both conserved end residues are part of each CDR3. Fields, in order: V gene, J gene, D gene, clone size, CDR3 protein, CDR3 DNA. The D gene is left open where the match is weak. Only some rows state a clone size, as once, few, many or a class for expanded clones.

V: TRBV20-1
J: TRBJ1-2
D: -
size: few
CDR3: CSARELGANYGYTF
DNA: TGCAGTGCTAGAGAGCTGGGGGCCAACTATGGCTACACCTTC

V: TRBV5-1
J: TRBJ1-1
D: -
size: many
CDR3: CASSLAGSMNTEAFF
DNA: TGCGCCAGCAGCTTGGCGGGGTCCATGAACACTGAAGCTTTCTTT

V: TRBV2
J: TRBJ2-7
D: -
size: many
CDR3: CASSELAKSYEQYF
DNA: TGTGCCAGCAGTGAACTGGCCAAATCCTACGAGCAGTACTTC

V: TRBV5-6
J: TRBJ1-5
D: -
size: few
CDR3: CASSHGLTNQPQHF
DNA: TGTGCCAGCAGCCATGGACTCACCAATCAGCCCCAGCATTTT

V: TRBV6-5
J: TRBJ2-7
D: TRBD2
size: few
CDR3: CASSYSPRGALEQYF
DNA: TGTGCCAGCAGTTACTCGCCGCGGGGGGCCCTGGAGCAGTACTTC

V: TRBV12-3/TRBV12-4
J: TRBJ2-7
D: TRBD1
size: many
CDR3: CASSSRDRGSYEQYF
DNA: TGTGCCAGCAGCTCACGGGACAGGGGCTCCTACGAGCAGTACTTC

V: TRBV5-8
J: TRBJ1-5
D: -
size: -
CDR3: CASSSGDSLYQPQHF
DNA: TGTGCCAGCAGCTCCGGGGATTCTCTTTATCAGCCCCAGCATTTT

V: TRBV6-1
J: TRBJ1-1
D: TRBD1
size: many
CDR3: CASNNPTGQEDPNTEAFF
DNA: TGTGCCAGCAATAACCCGACTGGACAGGAGGACCCCAACACTGAAGCTTTCTTT

V: TRBV12-5
J: TRBJ2-5
D: -
size: many
CDR3: CASGLPSKETQYF
DNA: TGTGCTAGTGGTTTGCCCTCTAAAGAGACCCAGTACTTC

V: TRBV12-3/TRBV12-4
J: TRBJ2-2
D: -
size: many
CDR3: CASSLVAGTGELFF
DNA: TGTGCCAGCAGTTTAGTGGCGGGGACCGGGGAGCTGTTTTTT

V: TRBV20-1
J: TRBJ2-7
D: TRBD2
size: -
CDR3: CSARAGFYEQYF
DNA: TGCAGTGCCAGAGCGGGGTTCTACGAGCAGTACTTC

V: TRBV11-2
J: TRBJ1-2
D: -
size: -
CDR3: CASSLDPGANYGYTF
DNA: TGTGCCAGCAGCTTAGATCCCGGGGCGAACTATGGCTACACCTTC

V: TRBV11-2
J: TRBJ1-4
D: -
size: few
CDR3: CASSINTDEKLFF
DNA: TGTGCCAGCAGCATCAATACGGATGAAAAACTGTTTTTT

V: TRBV5-1
J: TRBJ2-5
D: TRBD2
size: many
CDR3: CASSWTSGGAWETQYF
DNA: TGCGCCAGCAGCTGGACTAGCGGGGGGGCATGGGAGACCCAGTACTTC

V: TRBV19
J: TRBJ1-2
D: -
size: many
CDR3: CASSRESDNYGYTF
DNA: TGTGCCAGTAGTCGGGAGTCGGATAACTATGGCTACACCTTC

V: TRBV6-2/TRBV6-3
J: TRBJ1-2
D: -
size: few
CDR3: CASGLHYGYTF
DNA: TGTGCCAGTGGACTTCACTATGGCTACACCTTC

V: TRBV29-1
J: TRBJ2-6
D: -
size: many
CDR3: CSVRGTGANVLTF
DNA: TGCAGCGTCCGGGGGACTGGGGCCAACGTCCTGACTTTC

V: TRBV11-2
J: TRBJ2-7
D: TRBD2
size: -
CDR3: CASSQGLAGASYEQYF
DNA: TGTGCCAGCAGCCAGGGACTAGCGGGGGCATCCTACGAGCAGTACTTC